Shown below are 3 T cell receptor beta chains from a single sample sequenced in a study of beta chain features in type 1 diabetes. Expressed TCRB transcripts got sequenced, as all isolated RNA was reverse transcribed. TCRdb's copy holds only in-frame clones and misses some; the assay was immunoSEQ multiplex PCR. Here the sample spans roughly 370,000 clones, roughly 13% being singletons. The source material was naive CD4+ T cells from blood. The origin of the receptors is a man between 25 and 39 years old in good health.

J is TRBJ2-3 and V is TRBV4-3; D is uncertain. CDR1 and CDR2 (germline): LGHNA, YSLEER. V was pared by 1 base and J by 5 bases, with 7 bases between. This CDR3 comprises 13 residues. CDR3 loop: CASSQGWGDTQYF. DNA for the CDR3: TGCGCCAGCAGCCAAGGCTGGGGAGATACGCAGTATTTT.

The chain employs TRBV11-2 and TRBJ2-4; D gene uncertain. The ends were cut back, 0 bases at V and 10 bases at J, with 10 bases in the middle. The CDR3 loop spans 13 amino acids. Germline V CDR1 and CDR2: SGHAT, FQNNGV. The CDR3: CASSLDLGQIQYF. Here the CDR3 DNA reads TGTGCCAGCAGCTTAGACCTCGGGCAAATTCAGTACTTC.

This clone was picked up a small number of times. This chain connects TRBV7-2 to TRBJ2-3; TRBD2 might be the D (6 bases). V was clipped by 2 bases and J by 3 bases, with 12 bases between them. From germline, CDR1 is SGHTA and CDR2 FQGNSA. The CDR3 is made up of 15 amino acids. Here the CDR3 DNA reads TGTGCCAGCAGCTTACTCTTGGGGGGAACAGATACGCAGTATTTT. Translation gives CASSLLLGGTDTQYF.